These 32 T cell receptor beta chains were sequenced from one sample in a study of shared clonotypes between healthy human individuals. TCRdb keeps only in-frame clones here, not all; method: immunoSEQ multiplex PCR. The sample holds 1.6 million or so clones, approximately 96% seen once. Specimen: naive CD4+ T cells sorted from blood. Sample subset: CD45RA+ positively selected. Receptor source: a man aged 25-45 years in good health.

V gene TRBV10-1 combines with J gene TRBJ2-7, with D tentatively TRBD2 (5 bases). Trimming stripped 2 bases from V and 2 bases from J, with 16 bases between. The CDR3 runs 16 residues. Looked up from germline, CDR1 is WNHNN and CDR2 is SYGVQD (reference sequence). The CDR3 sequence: CASSEKAGGLPYEQYF. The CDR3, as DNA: TGCGCCAGCAGTGAGAAGGCAGGAGGCTTACCCTACGAGCAGTACTTC.

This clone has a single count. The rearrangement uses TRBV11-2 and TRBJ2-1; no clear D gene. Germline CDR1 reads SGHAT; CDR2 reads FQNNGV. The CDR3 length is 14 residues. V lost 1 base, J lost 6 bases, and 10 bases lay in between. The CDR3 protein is CASSLGVQANEQFF. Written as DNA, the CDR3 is TGTGCCAGCAGCTTAGGGGTCCAGGCCAATGAGCAGTTCTTC.

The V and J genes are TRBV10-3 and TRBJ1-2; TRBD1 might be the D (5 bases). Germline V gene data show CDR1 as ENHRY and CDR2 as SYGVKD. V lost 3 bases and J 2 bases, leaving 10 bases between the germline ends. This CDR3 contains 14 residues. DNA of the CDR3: TGTGCCATCAGTGACGGGACTCCGAACTATGGCTACACCTTC. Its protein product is CAISDGTPNYGYTF.

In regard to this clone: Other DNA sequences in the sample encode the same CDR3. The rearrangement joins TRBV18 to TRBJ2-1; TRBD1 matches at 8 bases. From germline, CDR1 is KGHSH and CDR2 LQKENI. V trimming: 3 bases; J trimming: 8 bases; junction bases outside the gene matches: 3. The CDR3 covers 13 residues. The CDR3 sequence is CASSPGQGDEQFF. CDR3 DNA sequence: TGTGCCAGCTCACCCGGACAGGGCGATGAGCAGTTCTTC. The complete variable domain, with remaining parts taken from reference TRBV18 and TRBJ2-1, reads NAGVMQNPRHLVRRRGQEARLRCSPMKGHSHVYWYRQLPEEGLKFMVYLQKENIIDESGMPKERFSAEFPKEGPSILRIQQVVRGDSAAYFCASSPGQGDEQFFGPGTRLTVL.

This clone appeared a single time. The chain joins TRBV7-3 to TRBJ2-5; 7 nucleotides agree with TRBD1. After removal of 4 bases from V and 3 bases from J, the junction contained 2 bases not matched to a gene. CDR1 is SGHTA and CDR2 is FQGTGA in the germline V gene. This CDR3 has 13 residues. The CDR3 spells CASSSTGEETQYF. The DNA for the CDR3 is TGTGCCAGCAGCTCAACAGGGGAAGAGACCCAGTACTTC.

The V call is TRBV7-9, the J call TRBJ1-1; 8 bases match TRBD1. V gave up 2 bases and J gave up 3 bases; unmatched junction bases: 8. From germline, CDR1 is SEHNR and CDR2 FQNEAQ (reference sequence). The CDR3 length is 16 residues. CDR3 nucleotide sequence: TGTGCCAGCAGCTTATTCGGGGACAGGAGGTACACTGAAGCTTTCTTT. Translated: CASSLFGDRRYTEAFF.

The DNA of the CDR3 is TGTGCCACCAGACCTAGCGGGAATCGGAATGAGCAGTTCTTC. This encodes CATRPSGNRNEQFF. This rearrangement joins TRBV15 to TRBJ2-1; 9 bases fit TRBD2. Germline values: CDR1 LNHNV, CDR2 YYDKDF (reference sequence). The length of the CDR3 is 14 residues. V lost 6 bases, J lost 7 bases, and 7 bases stayed unmatched.

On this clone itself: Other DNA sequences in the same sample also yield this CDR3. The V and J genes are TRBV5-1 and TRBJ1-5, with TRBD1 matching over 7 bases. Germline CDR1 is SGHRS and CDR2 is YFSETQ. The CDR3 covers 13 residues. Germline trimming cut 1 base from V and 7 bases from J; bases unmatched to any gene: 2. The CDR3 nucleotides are TGCGCCAGCAGCTTGAACAGGGGCCAGCCCCAGCATTTT. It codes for CASSLNRGQPQHF. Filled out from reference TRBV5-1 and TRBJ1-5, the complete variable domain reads KAGVTQTPRYLIKTRGQQVTLSCSPISGHRSVSWYQQTPGQGLQFLFEYFSETQRNKGNFPGRFSGRQFSNSRSEMNVSTLELGDSALYLCASSLNRGQPQHFGDGTRLSIL.

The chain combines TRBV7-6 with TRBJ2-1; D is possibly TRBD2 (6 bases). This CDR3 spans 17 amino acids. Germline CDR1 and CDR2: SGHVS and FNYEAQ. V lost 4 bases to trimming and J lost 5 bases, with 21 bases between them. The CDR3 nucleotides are TGTGCCAGCAGCTGGGGGTCAACCGGGACTTTTCACAATGAGCAGTTCTTC. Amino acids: CASSWGSTGTFHNEQFF.

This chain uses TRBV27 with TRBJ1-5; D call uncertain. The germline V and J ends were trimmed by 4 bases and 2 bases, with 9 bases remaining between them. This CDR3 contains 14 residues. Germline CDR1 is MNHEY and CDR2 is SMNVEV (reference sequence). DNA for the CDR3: TGTGCCAGCAGTTCAAGGTTGGGCAATCAGCCCCAGCATTTT. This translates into CASSSRLGNQPQHF.

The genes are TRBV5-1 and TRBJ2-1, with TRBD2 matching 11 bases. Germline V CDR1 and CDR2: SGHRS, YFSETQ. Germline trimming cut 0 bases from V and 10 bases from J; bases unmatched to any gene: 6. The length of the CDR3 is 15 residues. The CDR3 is CASSLALLAGEEQFF. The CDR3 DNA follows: TGCGCCAGCAGCTTGGCCCTACTAGCGGGGGAAGAGCAGTTCTTC.

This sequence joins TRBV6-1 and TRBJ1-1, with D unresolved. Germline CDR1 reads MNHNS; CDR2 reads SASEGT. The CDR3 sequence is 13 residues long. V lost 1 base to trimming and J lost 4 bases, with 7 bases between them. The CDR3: CASSEDNLTEAFF. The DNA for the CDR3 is TGTGCCAGCAGTGAAGATAACCTCACTGAAGCTTTCTTT.

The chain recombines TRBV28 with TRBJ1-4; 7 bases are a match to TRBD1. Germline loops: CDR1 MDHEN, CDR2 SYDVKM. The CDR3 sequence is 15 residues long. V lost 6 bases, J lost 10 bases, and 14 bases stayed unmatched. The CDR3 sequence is CASRRQGGPGGKLFF. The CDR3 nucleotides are TGTGCCAGCAGGCGTCAGGGGGGCCCCGGGGGAAAACTGTTTTTT.

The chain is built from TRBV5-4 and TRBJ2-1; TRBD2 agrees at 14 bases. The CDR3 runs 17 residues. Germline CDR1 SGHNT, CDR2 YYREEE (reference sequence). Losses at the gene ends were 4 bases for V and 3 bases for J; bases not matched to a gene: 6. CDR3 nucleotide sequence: TGTGCCAGCAGCCGGGGACTAGCGGGAGCCGACTACAATGAGCAGTTCTTC. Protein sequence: CASSRGLAGADYNEQFF.

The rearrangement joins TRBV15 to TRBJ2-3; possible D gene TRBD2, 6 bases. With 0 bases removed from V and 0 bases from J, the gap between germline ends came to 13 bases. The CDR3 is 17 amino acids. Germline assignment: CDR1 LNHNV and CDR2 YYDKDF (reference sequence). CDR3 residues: CATSRDLAGLSTDTQYF. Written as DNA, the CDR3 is TGTGCCACCAGCAGAGATCTAGCAGGACTAAGCACAGATACGCAGTATTTT.

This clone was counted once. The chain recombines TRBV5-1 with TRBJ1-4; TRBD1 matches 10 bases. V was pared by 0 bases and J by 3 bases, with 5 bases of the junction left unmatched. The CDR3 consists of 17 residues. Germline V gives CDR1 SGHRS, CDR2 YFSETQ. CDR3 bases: TGCGCCAGCAGCTTGGGACAGGGGGCGCGTCCTAATGAAAAACTGTTTTTT. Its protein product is CASSLGQGARPNEKLFF.

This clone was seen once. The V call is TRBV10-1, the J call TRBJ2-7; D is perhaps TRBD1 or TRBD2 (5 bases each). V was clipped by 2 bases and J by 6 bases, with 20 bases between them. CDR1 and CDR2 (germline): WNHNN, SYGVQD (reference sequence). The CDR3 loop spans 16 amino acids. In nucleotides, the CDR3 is TGCGCCAGCAGTGAGGGACTTGACCCGACCCAGGGCGAGCAGTACTTC. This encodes CASSEGLDPTQGEQYF.

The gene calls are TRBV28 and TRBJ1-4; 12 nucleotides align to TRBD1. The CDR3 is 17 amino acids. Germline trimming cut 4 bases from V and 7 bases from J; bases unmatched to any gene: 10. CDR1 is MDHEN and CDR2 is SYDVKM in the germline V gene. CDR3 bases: TGTGCCAGCAGTTCTCGGGACAGGGGGCCGTTTTCTGAAAAACTGTTTTTT. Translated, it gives CASSSRDRGPFSEKLFF.

CDR3 amino acids: CASSLSPSSDEQYF. DNA for the CDR3: TGTGCCAGCAGCTTAAGCCCCAGCAGCGACGAGCAGTACTTC. The J gene is TRBJ2-7, the V gene TRBV11-2; D is unclear. This CDR3 spans 14 amino acids. V was shortened by 2 bases and J by 5 bases, with 13 bases between the two germline ends. The germline CDR1 and CDR2 sequences are SGHAT and FQNNGV. The whole variable domain, remainder taken from reference TRBV11-2 and TRBJ2-7, is EAGVAQSPRYKIIEKRQSVAFWCNPISGHATLYWYQQILGQGPKLLIQFQNNGVVDDSQLPKDRFSAERLKGVDSTLKIQPAKLEDSAVYLCASSLSPSSDEQYFGPGTRLTVT.

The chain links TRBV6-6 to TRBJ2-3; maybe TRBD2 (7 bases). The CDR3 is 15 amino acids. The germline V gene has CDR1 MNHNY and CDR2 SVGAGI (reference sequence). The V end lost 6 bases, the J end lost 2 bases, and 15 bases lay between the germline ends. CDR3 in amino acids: CASSRRGPTTDTQYF. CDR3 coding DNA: TGTGCCAGCAGCCGGCGGGGGCCAACCACAGATACGCAGTATTTT.

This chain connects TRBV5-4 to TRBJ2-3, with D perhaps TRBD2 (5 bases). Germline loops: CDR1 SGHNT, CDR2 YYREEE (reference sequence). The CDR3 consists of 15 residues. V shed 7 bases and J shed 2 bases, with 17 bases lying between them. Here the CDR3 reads CASRARGPATDTQYF. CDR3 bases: TGTGCCAGCCGCGCCCGGGGTCCCGCCACAGATACGCAGTATTTT.

CDR3 sequence reads: CASSLVGGLAGVNEQFF. The CDR3 DNA reads TGTGCCAGCAGCTTAGTAGGTGGACTAGCGGGAGTTAATGAGCAGTTCTTC. This chain joins TRBV7-8 and TRBJ2-1; TRBD2 matches 13 bases. V shed 1 base and J 7 bases; nucleotides not matched to a gene: 7. The CDR3 length is 17 residues. Germline V lookup: CDR1 SGHVS, CDR2 FQNEAQ.

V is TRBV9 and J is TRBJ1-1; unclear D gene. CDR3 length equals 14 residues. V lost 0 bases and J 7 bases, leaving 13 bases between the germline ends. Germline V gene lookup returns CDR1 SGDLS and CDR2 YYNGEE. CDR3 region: CASSVGPVSYEAFF. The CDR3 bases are TGTGCCAGCAGCGTAGGGCCAGTGAGTTATGAAGCTTTCTTT.

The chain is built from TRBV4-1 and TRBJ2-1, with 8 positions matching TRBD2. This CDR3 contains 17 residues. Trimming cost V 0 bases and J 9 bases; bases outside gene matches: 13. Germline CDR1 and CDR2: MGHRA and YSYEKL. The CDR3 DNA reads TGCGCCAGCAGCCAAGAGCCTTCGGGGGGGCTGGTGGGTGAGCAGTTCTTC. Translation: CASSQEPSGGLVGEQFF.

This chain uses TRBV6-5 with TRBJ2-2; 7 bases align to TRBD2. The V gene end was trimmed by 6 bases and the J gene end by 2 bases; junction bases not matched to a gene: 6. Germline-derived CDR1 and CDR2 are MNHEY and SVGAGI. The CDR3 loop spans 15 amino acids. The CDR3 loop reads CASRPPGLNTGELFF. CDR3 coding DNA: TGTGCCAGCAGACCCCCGGGACTAAACACCGGGGAGCTGTTTTTT.

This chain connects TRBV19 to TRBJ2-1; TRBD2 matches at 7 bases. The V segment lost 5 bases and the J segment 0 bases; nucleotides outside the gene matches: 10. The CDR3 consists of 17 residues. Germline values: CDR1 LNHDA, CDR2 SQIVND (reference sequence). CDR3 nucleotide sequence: TGTGCCAGTAGTTCCTCACTAGCGTCCAGCTCCTACAATGAGCAGTTCTTC. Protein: CASSSSLASSSYNEQFF.

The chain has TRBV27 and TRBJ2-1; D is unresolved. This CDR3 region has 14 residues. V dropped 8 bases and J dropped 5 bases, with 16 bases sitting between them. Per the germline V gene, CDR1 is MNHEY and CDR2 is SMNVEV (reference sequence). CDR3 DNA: TGTGCCAGCGGATTCGAAGGCAGGAACAATGAGCAGTTCTTC. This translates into CASGFEGRNNEQFF.

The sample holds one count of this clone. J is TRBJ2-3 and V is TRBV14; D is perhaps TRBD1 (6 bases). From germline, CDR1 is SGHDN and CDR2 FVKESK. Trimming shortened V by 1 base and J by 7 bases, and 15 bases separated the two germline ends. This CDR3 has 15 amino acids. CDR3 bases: TGTGCCAGCAGCCAAGCCGTGGGGGCCCTCTATACGCAGTATTTT. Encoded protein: CASSQAVGALYTQYF.

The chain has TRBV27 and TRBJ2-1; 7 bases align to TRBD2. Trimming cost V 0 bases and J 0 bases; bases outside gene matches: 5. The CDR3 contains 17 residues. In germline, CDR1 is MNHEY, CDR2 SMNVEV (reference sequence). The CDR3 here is CASSLSGGLGSYNEQFF. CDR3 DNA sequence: TGTGCCAGCAGTTTATCGGGGGGGTTGGGCTCCTACAATGAGCAGTTCTTC.

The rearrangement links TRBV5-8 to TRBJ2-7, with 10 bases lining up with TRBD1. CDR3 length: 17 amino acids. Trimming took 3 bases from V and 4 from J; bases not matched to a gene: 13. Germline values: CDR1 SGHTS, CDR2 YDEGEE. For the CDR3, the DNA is TGTGCCAGCAGCTCCCGGGACAGGGGTTCGGCCCGTTACGAGCAGTACTTC. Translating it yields CASSSRDRGSARYEQYF.

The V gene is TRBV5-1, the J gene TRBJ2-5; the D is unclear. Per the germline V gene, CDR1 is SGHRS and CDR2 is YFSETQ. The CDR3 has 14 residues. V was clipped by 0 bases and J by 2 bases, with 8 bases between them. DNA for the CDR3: TGCGCCAGCAGCTTGGTTTGGGAACAAGAGACCCAGTACTTC. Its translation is CASSLVWEQETQYF.

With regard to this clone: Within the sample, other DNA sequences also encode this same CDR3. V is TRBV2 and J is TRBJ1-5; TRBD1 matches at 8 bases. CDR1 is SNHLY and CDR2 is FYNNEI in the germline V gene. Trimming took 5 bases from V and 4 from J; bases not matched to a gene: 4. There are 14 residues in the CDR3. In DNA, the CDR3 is TGTGCCAGCAGTCCCGGACAGGGTAATCAGCCCCAGCATTTT. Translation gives CASSPGQGNQPQHF.